A selection of T cell receptor beta chains follows, all from one sample in a study of T cell responses to AZD1222 COVID-19 vaccine. This table comes from immunoSEQ multiplex PCR, and its TCRdb copy is limited to in-frame clones, with some not included. The sample carries just under 90,000 clones, roughly 90% recorded once. The specimen was peripheral blood, collected 28 days after the second AZD1222 dose. The receptors originated from an adult who received the AZD1222 COVID-19 vaccine. The CDR3 runs from the conserved cysteine through the conserved F or W. D genes are given only for firm matches. Some rows mark clone size as missing; the rest say once, few, many or name a class of expanded clone.

J	length	size	D	V	DNA	CDR3
TRBJ1-2	15	NA	NA	TRBV6-5	TGTGCCAGCAGTTACTCGATCCTGGGGGGCTATGGCTACACCTTC	CASSYSILGGYGYTF
TRBJ2-2	13	NA	NA	TRBV27	TGTGCCAGCAGTTTATCATCCCGCGGGGAGCTGTTTTTT	CASSLSSRGELFF
TRBJ1-1	13	NA	NA	TRBV9	TGTGCCAGCAGCCTAGAGGGGGGTACTGAAGCTTTCTTT	CASSLEGGTEAFF
TRBJ1-1	18	NA	TRBD1	TRBV2	TGTGCCAGCAGTGAAGCAGAAAAGGGGGCGCGTTTTGGCACTGAAGCTTTCTTT	CASSEAEKGARFGTEAFF
TRBJ2-7	15	NA	TRBD2	TRBV5-5	TGTGCCAGCAGCTCCCTTGTCGGGGGGGCCTACGAGCAGTACTTC	CASSSLVGGAYEQYF
TRBJ1-1	17	NA	NA	TRBV18	TGTGCCAGCTCACACAATCCTCCGGGAGCCGGTCTCACTGAAGCTTTCTTT	CASSHNPPGAGLTEAFF
TRBJ1-1	15	NA	NA	TRBV15	TGTGCCACCAGCAGAGTCGCACCTTTGGGCACTGAAGCTTTCTTT	CATSRVAPLGTEAFF
TRBJ2-2	15	NA	NA	TRBV6-5	TGTGCCAGCAGGGTAGGGTTCGACGTCACCGGGGAGCTGTTTTTT	CASRVGFDVTGELFF
TRBJ2-3	13	NA	NA	TRBV29-1	TGCAGCGTTGGTGGGACCCTCACAGATACGCAGTATTTT	CSVGGTLTDTQYF
TRBJ2-5	13	NA	NA	TRBV6-5	TGTGCCAGCAGGGGGGTCGGCGGAGAGACCCAGTACTTC	CASRGVGGETQYF
TRBJ1-5	14	NA	NA	TRBV2	TGTGCCAGCATAGAAATTTTTAGCAATCAGCCCCAGCATTTT	CASIEIFSNQPQHF
TRBJ2-1	20	NA	TRBD2	TRBV3-1/TRBV3-2	TGTGCCAGCAGCCAAGATGGAAAGCGGGGGGTTACCGATTACTACAATGAGCAGTTCTTC	CASSQDGKRGVTDYYNEQFF
TRBJ1-1	14	NA	NA	TRBV6-5	TGTGCCAGCAGTTTACAGAGAGAAGTTCCTGAAGCTTTCTTT	CASSLQREVPEAFF
TRBJ2-3	13	NA	NA	TRBV7-9	TGTGCCAGCAGCTTACGGGGAGCCGATACGCAGTATTTT	CASSLRGADTQYF
TRBJ2-7	14	NA	NA	TRBV3-1/TRBV3-2	TGTGCCAGCAGCCTCCAAGGGGGACCCCTCGAGCAGTACTTC	CASSLQGGPLEQYF
TRBJ2-5	16	NA	NA	TRBV4-3	TGCGCCAGCAGCCAGGGGGCGGCAGGGCGTGTAGAGACCCAGTACTTC	CASSQGAAGRVETQYF
TRBJ2-7	15	NA	TRBD1	TRBV5-4	TGTGCCAGCAGGGCCAGGGGACAGGGGGCAGAGGAGCAGTACTTC	CASRARGQGAEEQYF
TRBJ2-5	13	NA	NA	TRBV24-1	TGTGCCACCAGTGATTCGGGTTTTGAGACCCAGTACTTC	CATSDSGFETQYF
TRBJ1-3	14	NA	NA	TRBV19	TGTGCCAGTAGTATAGCGGACTCTGGAAACACCATATATTTT	CASSIADSGNTIYF
TRBJ2-3	15	once	TRBD2	TRBV10-3	TGTGCCATCAGTGAGTTGGCTAGCGGAACAGATACGCAGTATTTT	CAISELASGTDTQYF
TRBJ1-1	19	NA	NA	TRBV27	TGTGCCAGCAGTACGCCCCAGGGAACGCGTAGCCACATTGGCACTGAAGCTTTCTTT	CASSTPQGTRSHIGTEAFF
TRBJ2-5	14	NA	NA	TRBV18	TGTGCCAGCTCACCACCGACATTGCAAGAGACCCAGTACTTC	CASSPPTLQETQYF
TRBJ2-1	14	once	NA	TRBV15	TGTGCCACCAGCAGGGGACATCTCGACAATGAGCAGTTCTTC	CATSRGHLDNEQFF
TRBJ1-1	16	NA	TRBD1	TRBV18	TGTGCCAGCTCACCCGGACAGGCTGAAGGGAACACTGAAGCTTTCTTT	CASSPGQAEGNTEAFF
TRBJ1-6	15	NA	NA	TRBV6-5	TGTGCCAGCAGTTATGCGCGGCGGGGGAATTCACCCCTCCACTTT	CASSYARRGNSPLHF
TRBJ2-3	15	once	TRBD2	TRBV3-1/TRBV3-2	TGTGCCAGCAGCCCCAAGCGGGGGGGCACAGATACGCAGTATTTT	CASSPKRGGTDTQYF
TRBJ2-1	18	medium-sized	NA	TRBV6-1	TGTGCCAGCAGTGAAGGCTGGGTGCAGCCCCTATCCTACAATGAGCAGTTCTTC	CASSEGWVQPLSYNEQFF
TRBJ1-1	13	NA	NA	TRBV9	TGTGCCAGCAGCGCCCAACAGACCACTGAAGCTTTCTTT	CASSAQQTTEAFF
TRBJ1-1	13	few	NA	TRBV4-3	TGCGCCAGCAGCCAAGACAGGGGAACTGAAGCTTTCTTT	CASSQDRGTEAFF
TRBJ1-1	14	NA	NA	TRBV7-9	TGTGCCAGCAGCTCCAATCAGGCGGGCACTGAAGCTTTCTTT	CASSSNQAGTEAFF
TRBJ2-2	12	NA	NA	TRBV5-1	TGCGCCAGCAGCCCCTACACCGGGGAGCTGTTTTTT	CASSPYTGELFF
TRBJ1-5	16	NA	TRBD1	TRBV27	TGTGCCAGCAGTTTTCTAGGACAGGGGACTGTTGGGCCCCAGCATTTT	CASSFLGQGTVGPQHF
TRBJ1-2	14	NA	NA	TRBV5-4	TGTGCCAGCAGCCCTATAGGTAGTGGCTATGGCTACACCTTC	CASSPIGSGYGYTF
TRBJ2-7	15	NA	NA	TRBV2	TGTGCCAGCAGTGAATGGGCAGGGGGGTCGAATGAGCAGTACTTC	CASSEWAGGSNEQYF
TRBJ1-2	14	NA	TRBD1	TRBV12-5	TGTGCTAGTGGTTTTGAGGGGGCCAACTATGGCTACACCTTC	CASGFEGANYGYTF
TRBJ1-2	12	NA	NA	TRBV30	TGTGCCTGGAGTTCCAGGGGCGAAGGCTACACCTTC	CAWSSRGEGYTF
TRBJ1-2	13	NA	NA	TRBV5-4	TGTGCCAGCAGATACTGGGGGGGGCATGGCTACACCTTC	CASRYWGGHGYTF
TRBJ2-1	15	NA	TRBD2	TRBV5-4	TGTGCCAGCAGCCCCGGGACTAGCGGTCCCAATGAGCAGTTCTTC	CASSPGTSGPNEQFF
TRBJ1-2	13	NA	NA	TRBV27	TGTGCCAGCAGTTTAGAGGGGACCTATGGCTACACCTTC	CASSLEGTYGYTF
TRBJ1-1	17	NA	NA	TRBV7-2	TGTGCCAGCAGCTCGCCGTACGGTGTTCGGGTGAACACTGAAGCTTTCTTT	CASSSPYGVRVNTEAFF
TRBJ1-2	14	NA	NA	TRBV4-2	TGTGCCAGCAGCCTCGGACAGAGTCACTATGGCTACACCTTC	CASSLGQSHYGYTF
TRBJ2-1	17	NA	TRBD2	TRBV11-3	TGTGCCAGCAGCCGTCGTTCTAGCGGAGGGGTTGATAATGAGCAGTTCTTC	CASSRRSSGGVDNEQFF
TRBJ2-5	13	NA	NA	TRBV18	TGTGCCAGCTCAGGGAAAATACAAGAGACCCAGTACTTC	CASSGKIQETQYF
TRBJ2-5	13	once	NA	TRBV19	TGTGCCAGTAGTATCGATGCTAGTGAGACCCAGTACTTC	CASSIDASETQYF
TRBJ1-2	15	NA	NA	TRBV2	TGTGCCAGCAGTCCTGCTGGAGTTTATGGCTATGGCTACACCTTC	CASSPAGVYGYGYTF
TRBJ1-1	12	NA	TRBD1	TRBV19	TGTGCCAGTCGACAGGGAGCCACTGAAGCTTTCTTT	CASRQGATEAFF
TRBJ2-7	14	NA	NA	TRBV27	TGTGCCAGCAGTTTATCGACCCTCTCCTACGAGCAGTACTTC	CASSLSTLSYEQYF
TRBJ1-2	14	NA	NA	TRBV5-1	TGCGCCAGCAGCCCACGGACTACAGACTATGGCTACACCTTC	CASSPRTTDYGYTF
TRBJ1-1	13	NA	NA	TRBV10-1	TGCGCCAGCAGTGACTCCTTGAACACTGAAGCTTTCTTT	CASSDSLNTEAFF
TRBJ1-3	16	NA	NA	TRBV11-1	TGTGCCAGCAGCCTGGGACATCTTTATTATGGAAACACCATATATTTT	CASSLGHLYYGNTIYF
TRBJ2-2	14	NA	NA	TRBV7-3	TGTGCCAGCACCAAATGGGGGAACACCGGGGAGCTGTTTTTT	CASTKWGNTGELFF
TRBJ2-7	13	NA	NA	TRBV5-1	TGCGCCAGCAGCCCTTTAGGGGTAGGCGAGCAGTACTTC	CASSPLGVGEQYF
TRBJ2-1	15	NA	TRBD2	TRBV6-6	TGTGCCAGCAGTCAAGCGGGGAGCTCCTACAATGAGCAGTTCTTC	CASSQAGSSYNEQFF